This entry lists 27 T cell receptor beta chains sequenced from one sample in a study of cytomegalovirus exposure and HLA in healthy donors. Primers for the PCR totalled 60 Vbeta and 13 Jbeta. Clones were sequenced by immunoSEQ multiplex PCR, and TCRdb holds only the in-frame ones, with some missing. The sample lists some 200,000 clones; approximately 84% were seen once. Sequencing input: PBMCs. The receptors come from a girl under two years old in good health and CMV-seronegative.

In DNA, the CDR3 is TGTGCCAGCAGTGGCTTGACTGCTAACTATGGCTACACCTTC. It specifies CASSGLTANYGYTF. V is TRBV2 and J is TRBJ1-2; unclear D gene. The CDR3 is made up of 14 amino acids. V was clipped by 4 bases and J by 0 bases, with 9 bases between them. CDR1 and CDR2 (germline): SNHLY, FYNNEI. Based on the CDR3 plus reference TRBV2 and TRBJ1-2, the full variable domain is EPEVTQTPSHQVTQMGQEVILRCVPISNHLYFYWYRQILGQKVEFLVSFYNNEISEKSEIFDDQFSVERPDGSNFTLKIRSTKLEDSAMYFCASSGLTANYGYTFGSGTRLTVV.

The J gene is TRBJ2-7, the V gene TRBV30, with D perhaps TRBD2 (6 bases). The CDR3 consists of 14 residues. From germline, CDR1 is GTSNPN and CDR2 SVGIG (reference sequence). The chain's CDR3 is CASHPGVGVNEQYF. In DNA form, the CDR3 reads TGTGCATCTCACCCGGGGGTCGGAGTGAACGAGCAGTACTTC.

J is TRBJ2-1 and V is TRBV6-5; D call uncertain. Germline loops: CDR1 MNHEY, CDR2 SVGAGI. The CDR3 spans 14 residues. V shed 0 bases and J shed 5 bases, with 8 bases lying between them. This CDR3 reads CASSYSYGNNEQFF. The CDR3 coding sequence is TGTGCCAGCAGTTACTCGTACGGTAACAATGAGCAGTTCTTC.

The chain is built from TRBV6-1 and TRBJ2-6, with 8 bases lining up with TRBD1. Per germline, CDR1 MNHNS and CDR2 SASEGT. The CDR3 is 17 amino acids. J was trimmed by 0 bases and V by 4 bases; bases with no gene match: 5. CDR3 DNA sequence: TGTGCCAGCAGTGGTGGACAGGGCGGCTCTGGGGCCAACGTCCTGACTTTC. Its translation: CASSGGQGGSGANVLTF.

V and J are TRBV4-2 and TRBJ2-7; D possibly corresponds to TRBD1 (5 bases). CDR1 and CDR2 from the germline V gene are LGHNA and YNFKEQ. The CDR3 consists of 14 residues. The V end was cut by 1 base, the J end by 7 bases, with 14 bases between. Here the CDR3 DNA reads TGTGCCAGCAGCCAAGGTAGCAGGGTGCAGGAGCAGTACTTC. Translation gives CASSQGSRVQEQYF.

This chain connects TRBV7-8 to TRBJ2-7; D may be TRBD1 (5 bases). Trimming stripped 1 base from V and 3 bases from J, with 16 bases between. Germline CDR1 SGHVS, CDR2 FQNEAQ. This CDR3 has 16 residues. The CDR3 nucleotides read TGTGCCAGCAGCTTAGTAAACCCAGGGTCAAGCTACGAGCAGTACTTC. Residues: CASSLVNPGSSYEQYF.

The CDR3 DNA reads TGTGCCAGCAGCCAAGACCCGGGACAGGGGACCTACAATGAGCAGTTCTTC. Protein: CASSQDPGQGTYNEQFF. The rearrangement uses TRBV4-2 and TRBJ2-1; 10 nucleotides align to TRBD1. CDR1 is LGHNA and CDR2 is YNFKEQ in the germline V gene. The J segment lost 2 bases and the V segment lost 0 bases, leaving 4 bases of the junction unmatched. This CDR3 has 17 residues.

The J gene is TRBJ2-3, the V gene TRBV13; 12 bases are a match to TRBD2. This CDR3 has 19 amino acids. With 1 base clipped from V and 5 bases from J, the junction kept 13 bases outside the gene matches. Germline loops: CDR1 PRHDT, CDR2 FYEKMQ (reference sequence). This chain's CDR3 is CASSLALGLAGGPGDTQYF. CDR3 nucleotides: TGTGCCAGCAGCTTAGCGTTAGGGCTAGCGGGGGGGCCTGGAGATACGCAGTATTTT.

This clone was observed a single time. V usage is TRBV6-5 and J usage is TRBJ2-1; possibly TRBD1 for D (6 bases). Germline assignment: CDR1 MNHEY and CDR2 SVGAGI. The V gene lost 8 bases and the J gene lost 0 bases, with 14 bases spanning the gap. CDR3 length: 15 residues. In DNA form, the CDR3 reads TGTGCCAGCGCCACAGGGCTCAGCTCCTACAATGAGCAGTTCTTC. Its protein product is CASATGLSSYNEQFF.

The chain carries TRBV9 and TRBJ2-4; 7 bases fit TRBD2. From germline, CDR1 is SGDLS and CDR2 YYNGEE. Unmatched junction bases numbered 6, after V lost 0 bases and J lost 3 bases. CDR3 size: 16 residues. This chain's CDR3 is CASSVGTGGVKNIQYF. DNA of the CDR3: TGTGCCAGCAGCGTAGGAACGGGAGGTGTCAAAAACATTCAGTACTTC.

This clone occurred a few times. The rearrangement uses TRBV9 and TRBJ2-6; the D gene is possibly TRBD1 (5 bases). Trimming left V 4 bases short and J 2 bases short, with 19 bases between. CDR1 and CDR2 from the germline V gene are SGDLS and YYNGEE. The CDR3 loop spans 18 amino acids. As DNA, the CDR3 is TGTGCCAGCAGCTACGACCCTCTTCAGGGCACTGGGGCCAACGTCCTGACTTTC. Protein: CASSYDPLQGTGANVLTF.

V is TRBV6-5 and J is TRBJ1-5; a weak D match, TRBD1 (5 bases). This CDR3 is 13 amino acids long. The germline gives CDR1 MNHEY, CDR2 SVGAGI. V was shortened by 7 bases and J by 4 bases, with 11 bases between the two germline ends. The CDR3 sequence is CASKGQLNQPQHF. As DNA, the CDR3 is TGTGCCAGCAAGGGGCAGCTGAATCAGCCCCAGCATTTT.

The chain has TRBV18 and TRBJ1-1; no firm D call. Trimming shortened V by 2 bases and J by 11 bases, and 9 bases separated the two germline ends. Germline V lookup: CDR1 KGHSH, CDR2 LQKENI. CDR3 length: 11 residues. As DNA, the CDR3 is TGTGCCAGCTCACCAACGGGAAGGGCTTTCTTT. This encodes CASSPTGRAFF.

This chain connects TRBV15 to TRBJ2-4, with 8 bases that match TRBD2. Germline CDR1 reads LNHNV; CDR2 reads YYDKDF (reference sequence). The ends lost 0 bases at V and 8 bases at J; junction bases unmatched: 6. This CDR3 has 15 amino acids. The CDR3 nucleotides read TGTGCCACCAGCAGAGAGGGGACTAGGTCGCACATTCAGTACTTC. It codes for CATSREGTRSHIQYF.

The CDR3 region is CASSSSTGEQFF. DNA for the CDR3: TGTGCCAGCAGCTCTAGTACCGGTGAGCAGTTCTTC. The chain combines TRBV5-6 with TRBJ2-1; D is unclear. Trimming stripped 3 bases from V and 9 bases from J, with 10 bases between. Per the germline V gene, CDR1 is SGHDT and CDR2 is YYEEEE. The CDR3 contains 12 residues. Looking up the rest from reference TRBV5-6 and TRBJ2-1 gives the full variable domain: DAGVTQSPTHLIKTRGQQVTLRCSPKSGHDTVSWYQQALGQGPQFIFQYYEEEERQRGNFPDRFSGHQFPNYSSELNVNALLLGDSALYLCASSSSTGEQFFGPGTRLTVL.

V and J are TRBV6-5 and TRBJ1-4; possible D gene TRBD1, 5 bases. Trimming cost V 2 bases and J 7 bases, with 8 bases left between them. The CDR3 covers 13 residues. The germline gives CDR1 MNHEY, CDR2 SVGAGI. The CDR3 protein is CASSYVRGEKLFF. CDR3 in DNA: TGTGCCAGCAGTTACGTAAGGGGTGAAAAACTGTTTTTT.

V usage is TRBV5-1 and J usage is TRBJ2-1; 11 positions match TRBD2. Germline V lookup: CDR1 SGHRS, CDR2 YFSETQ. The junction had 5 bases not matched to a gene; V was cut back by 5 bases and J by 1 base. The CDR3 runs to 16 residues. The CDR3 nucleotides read TGCGCCAGCAGAACCAGACTAGCGGGATCCTACAATGAGCAGTTCTTC. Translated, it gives CASRTRLAGSYNEQFF.

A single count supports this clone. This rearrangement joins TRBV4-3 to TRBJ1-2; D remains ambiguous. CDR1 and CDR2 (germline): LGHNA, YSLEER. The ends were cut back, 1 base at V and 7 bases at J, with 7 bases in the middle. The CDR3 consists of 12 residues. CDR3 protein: CASSQGEGGYTF. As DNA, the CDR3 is TGCGCCAGCAGCCAAGGTGAGGGTGGCTACACCTTC.

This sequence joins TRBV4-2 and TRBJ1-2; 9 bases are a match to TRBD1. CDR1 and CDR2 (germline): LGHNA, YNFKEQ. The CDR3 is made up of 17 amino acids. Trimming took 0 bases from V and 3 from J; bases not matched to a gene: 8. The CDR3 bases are TGTGCCAGCAGCCAAGAACAGGGGGCGAGTATTCACTATGGCTACACCTTC. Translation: CASSQEQGASIHYGYTF.

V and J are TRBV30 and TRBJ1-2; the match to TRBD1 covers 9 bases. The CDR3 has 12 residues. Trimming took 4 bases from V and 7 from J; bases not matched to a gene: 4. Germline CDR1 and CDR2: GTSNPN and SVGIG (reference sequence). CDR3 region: CAWKGQGSGYTF. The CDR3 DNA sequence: TGTGCCTGGAAGGGACAGGGCTCTGGCTACACCTTC.

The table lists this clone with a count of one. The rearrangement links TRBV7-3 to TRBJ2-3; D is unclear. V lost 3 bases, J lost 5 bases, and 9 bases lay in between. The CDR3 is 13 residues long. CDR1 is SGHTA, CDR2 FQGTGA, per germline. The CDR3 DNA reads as TGTGCCAGCAGCTTGCAGGTAGGAGATACGCAGTATTTT. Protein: CASSLQVGDTQYF.

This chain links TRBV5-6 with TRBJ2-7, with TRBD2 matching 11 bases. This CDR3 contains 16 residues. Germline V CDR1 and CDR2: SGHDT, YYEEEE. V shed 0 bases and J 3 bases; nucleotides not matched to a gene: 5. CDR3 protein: CASSLVLAGDYYEQYF. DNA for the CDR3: TGTGCCAGCAGCTTGGTACTAGCGGGGGACTACTACGAGCAGTACTTC.

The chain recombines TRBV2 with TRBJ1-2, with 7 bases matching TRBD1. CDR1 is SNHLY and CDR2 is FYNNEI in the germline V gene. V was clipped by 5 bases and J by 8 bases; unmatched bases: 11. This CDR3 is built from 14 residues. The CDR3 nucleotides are TGTGCCAGCAGTTCTTCCGGGACAGTGAGGGGCTACACCTTC. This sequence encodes CASSSSGTVRGYTF. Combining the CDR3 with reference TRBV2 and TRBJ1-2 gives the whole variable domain EPEVTQTPSHQVTQMGQEVILRCVPISNHLYFYWYRQILGQKVEFLVSFYNNEISEKSEIFDDQFSVERPDGSNFTLKIRSTKLEDSAMYFCASSSSGTVRGYTFGSGTRLTVV.

The CDR3 reads CASSRPTGQSSYNEQFF. CDR3 in DNA: TGCGCCAGCAGCCGCCCGACTGGACAGAGCTCCTACAATGAGCAGTTCTTC. The rearrangement uses TRBV5-1 and TRBJ2-1; TRBD1 might be the D (6 bases). The CDR3 has 17 amino acids. CDR1 SGHRS and CDR2 YFSETQ come from the germline V gene. Trimming removed 4 bases from V and 0 bases from J, with 17 bases in between.

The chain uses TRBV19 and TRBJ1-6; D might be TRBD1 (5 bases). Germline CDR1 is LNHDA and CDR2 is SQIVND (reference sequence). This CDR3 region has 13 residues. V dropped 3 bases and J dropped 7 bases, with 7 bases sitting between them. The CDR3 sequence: CASSIAGNSPLHF. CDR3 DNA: TGTGCCAGTAGTATCGCAGGGAATTCACCCCTCCACTTT.

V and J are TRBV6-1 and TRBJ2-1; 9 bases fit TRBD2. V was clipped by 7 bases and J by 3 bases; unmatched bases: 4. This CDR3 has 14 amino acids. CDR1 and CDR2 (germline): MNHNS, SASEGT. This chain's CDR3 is CASTIAGDYNEQFF. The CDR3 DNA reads TGTGCCAGCACCATAGCGGGAGACTACAATGAGCAGTTCTTC.

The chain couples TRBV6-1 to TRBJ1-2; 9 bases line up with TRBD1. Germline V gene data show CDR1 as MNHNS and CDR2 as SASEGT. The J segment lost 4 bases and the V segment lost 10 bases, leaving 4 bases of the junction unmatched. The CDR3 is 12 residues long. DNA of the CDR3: TGTGCCACAGGGACAGGGCTCTATGGCTACACCTTC. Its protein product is CATGTGLYGYTF.